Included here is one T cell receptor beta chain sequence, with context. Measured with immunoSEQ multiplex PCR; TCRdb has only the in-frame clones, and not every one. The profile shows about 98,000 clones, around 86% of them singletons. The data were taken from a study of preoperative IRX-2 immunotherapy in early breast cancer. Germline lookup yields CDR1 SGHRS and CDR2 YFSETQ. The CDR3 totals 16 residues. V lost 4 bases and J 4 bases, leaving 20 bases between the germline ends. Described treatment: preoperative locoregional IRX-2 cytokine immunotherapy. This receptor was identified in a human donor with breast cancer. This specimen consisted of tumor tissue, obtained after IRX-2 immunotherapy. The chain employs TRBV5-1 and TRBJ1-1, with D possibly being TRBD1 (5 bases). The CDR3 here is CASSLIGRAVGTEAFF. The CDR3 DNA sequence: TGCGCCAGCAGCCTCATAGGCAGGGCGGTTGGCACTGAAGCTTTCTTT.